This T cell receptor (beta chain) originates from a study of blood T cell repertoires in COVID-19. Study as a whole: The analysed material was cDNA or gDNA that came from T cells, B-cell-depleted T cells, or PBMCs.

This clone was seen more than once but under ten times. As handled by the study authors: Amplifying reference gene primers gave estimates of nucleated cell counts. Method: immunoSEQ multiplex PCR; TCRdb's copy keeps in-frame clones and lacks some. Clone size and V and J calls were adopted from that table, with D and trimming inferred from the DNA. The data contain approximately 200,000 clones, roughly nine tenths of them singletons. Germline V lookup: CDR1 SGHAT, CDR2 FQNNGV. This CDR3 region has 15 residues. After removal of 7 bases from V and 2 bases from J, the junction contained 8 bases not matched to a gene.

The V and J genes are TRBV11-2 and TRBJ2-1; 7 bases are shared with TRBD2. The origin of this receptor is a woman in her 50s with acute or convalescent COVID-19. Sample: peripheral blood. CDR3 region: CASTLSSGTYNEQFF. CDR3 nucleotide sequence: TGTGCCAGCACACTTTCTAGCGGAACCTACAATGAGCAGTTCTTC.